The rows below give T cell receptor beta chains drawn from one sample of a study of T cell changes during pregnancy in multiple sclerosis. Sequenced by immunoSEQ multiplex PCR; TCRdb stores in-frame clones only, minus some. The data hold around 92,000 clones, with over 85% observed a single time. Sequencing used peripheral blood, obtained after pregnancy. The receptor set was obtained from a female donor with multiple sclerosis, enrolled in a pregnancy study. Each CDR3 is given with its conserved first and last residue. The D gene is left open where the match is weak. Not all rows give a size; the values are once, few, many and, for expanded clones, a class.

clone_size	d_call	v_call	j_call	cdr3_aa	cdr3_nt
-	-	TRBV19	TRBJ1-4	CAKGGGAEKLFF	TGTGCCAAGGGGGGAGGGGCGGAAAAACTGTTTTTT
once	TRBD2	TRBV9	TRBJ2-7	CASSVGGRAIYEQYF	TGTGCCAGCAGCGTAGGCGGGAGAGCTATCTACGAGCAGTACTTC
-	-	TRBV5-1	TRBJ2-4	CASSLGGRAKNIQYF	TGCGCCAGCAGCTTAGGAGGGAGAGCCAAAAACATTCAGTACTTC
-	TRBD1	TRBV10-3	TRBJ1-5	CAIRGGQGENQPQHF	TGTGCCATCAGGGGTGGACAGGGCGAGAATCAGCCCCAGCATTTT
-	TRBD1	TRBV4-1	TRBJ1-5	CASSQILWGQGGQPQHF	TGCGCCAGCAGCCAAATTTTATGGGGGCAGGGGGGTCAGCCCCAGCATTTT
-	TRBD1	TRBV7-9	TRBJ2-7	CASSATPGETGHPSKQYF	TGTGCCAGCAGCGCAACCCCCGGTGAGACAGGGCACCCTTCGAAGCAGTACTTC
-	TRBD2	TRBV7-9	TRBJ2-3	CASSLGLAGGPTDTQYF	TGTGCCAGCAGCTTAGGACTAGCGGGAGGGCCAACAGATACGCAGTATTTT
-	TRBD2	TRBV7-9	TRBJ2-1	CASSSTSGSFSYNEQFF	TGTGCCAGCAGCTCAACTAGCGGGAGTTTTTCCTACAATGAGCAGTTCTTC
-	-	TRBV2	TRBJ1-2	CASSEALYSPNYGYTF	TGTGCCAGCAGTGAAGCGCTATACAGCCCTAACTATGGCTACACCTTC
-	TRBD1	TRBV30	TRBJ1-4	CAWSATGATNEKLFF	TGTGCCTGGAGTGCAACAGGGGCAACTAATGAAAAACTGTTTTTT
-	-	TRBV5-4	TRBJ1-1	CASSSGGGRTEAFF	TGTGCCAGCAGCTCGGGAGGGGGGAGGACTGAAGCTTTCTTT
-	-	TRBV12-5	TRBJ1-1	CASGRGTEAFF	TGTGCTAGTGGCCGCGGGACGGAAGCTTTCTTT
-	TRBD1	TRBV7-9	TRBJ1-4	CASSSTGGGSEKLFF	TGTGCCAGCAGTTCCACAGGGGGAGGAAGTGAAAAACTGTTTTTT
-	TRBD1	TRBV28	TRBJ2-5	CASSHSPGQGEETQYF	TGTGCCAGCAGCCACAGCCCCGGACAGGGTGAAGAGACCCAGTACTTC
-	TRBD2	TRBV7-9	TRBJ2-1	CASSPASGTYNEQFF	TGTGCCAGCAGCCCAGCTAGCGGCACCTACAATGAGCAGTTCTTC
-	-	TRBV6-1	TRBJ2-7	CASSERLWREGPYEQYF	TGTGCCAGCAGTGAAAGATTGTGGAGGGAAGGCCCCTACGAGCAGTACTTC
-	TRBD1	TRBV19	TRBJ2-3	CATRGDTQYF	TGTGCCACCAGGGGGGATACGCAGTATTTT
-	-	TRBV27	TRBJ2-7	CASSFSGPAYYEQYF	TGTGCCAGCAGTTTTAGCGGTCCAGCTTACTACGAGCAGTACTTC
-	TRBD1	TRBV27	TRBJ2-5	CASSSGQGGSETQYF	TGTGCCAGCAGCAGCGGACAGGGGGGATCGGAGACCCAGTACTTC
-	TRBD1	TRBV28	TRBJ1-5	CAITDRGDDQPQHF	TGTGCCATCACAGACAGGGGGGACGATCAGCCCCAGCATTTT
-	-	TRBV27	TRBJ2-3	CASSLSGGVDTQYF	TGTGCCAGCAGTTTATCTGGCGGGGTAGATACGCAGTATTTT
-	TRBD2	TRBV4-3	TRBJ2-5	CASSTSGSRIETQYF	TGCGCCAGCAGTACTAGCGGGAGTCGGATAGAGACCCAGTACTTC
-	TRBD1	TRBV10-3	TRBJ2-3	CAISRRRGLDTDTQYF	TGTGCCATCAGTCGACGCAGGGGGCTGGACACAGATACGCAGTATTTT
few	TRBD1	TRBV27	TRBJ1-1	CASSSRTGRRTEAFF	TGTGCCAGCAGTTCCAGGACAGGGAGGCGCACTGAAGCTTTCTTT
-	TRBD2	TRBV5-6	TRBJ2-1	CASSFAGLAGYNEQFF	TGTGCCAGCAGCTTCGCGGGACTAGCGGGTTACAATGAGCAGTTCTTC
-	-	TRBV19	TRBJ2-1	CASSIGGMRDNEQFF	TGTGCCAGTAGTATCGGGGGAATGAGGGACAATGAGCAGTTCTTC
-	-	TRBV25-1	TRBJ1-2	CARHYPTYGYTF	TGTGCCAGACACTACCCTACCTATGGCTACACCTTC
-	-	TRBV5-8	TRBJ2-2	CASSRGVTGELFF	TGTGCCAGCAGCCGCGGGGTCACCGGGGAGCTGTTTTTT
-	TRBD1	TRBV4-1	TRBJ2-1	CASKINRGSYNEQFF	TGCGCCAGCAAGATAAACAGGGGTTCCTACAATGAGCAGTTCTTC
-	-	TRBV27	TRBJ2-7	CASTGQGNEQYF	TGTGCCAGCACCGGGCAGGGGAACGAGCAGTACTTC
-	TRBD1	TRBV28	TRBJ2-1	CASSLLGQTPSVRLGEQFF	TGTGCCAGCAGTTTGTTGGGACAGACCCCGTCGGTTCGCCTCGGTGAGCAGTTCTTC
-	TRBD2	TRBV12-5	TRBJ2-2	CASGGGAGGPIGELFF	TGTGCTAGTGGGGGGGGAGCGGGAGGGCCGATCGGGGAGCTGTTTTTT
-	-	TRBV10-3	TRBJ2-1	CAIRPSSYNEQFF	TGTGCCATCAGGCCGAGCTCCTACAATGAGCAGTTCTTC
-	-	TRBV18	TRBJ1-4	CASSPGSEKLFF	TGTGCCAGCTCACCAGGGAGTGAAAAACTGTTTTTT
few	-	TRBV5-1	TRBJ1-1	CASSLLQGTEAFF	TGCGCCAGCAGCTTGCTACAGGGAACTGAAGCTTTCTTT
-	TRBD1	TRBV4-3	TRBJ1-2	CASSQLGQENYGYTF	TGCGCCAGCAGCCAACTGGGACAGGAGAACTATGGCTACACCTTC
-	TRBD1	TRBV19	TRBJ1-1	CASTSDRVNTEAFF	TGTGCCAGTACCTCGGACAGGGTAAACACTGAAGCTTTCTTT
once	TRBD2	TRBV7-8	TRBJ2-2	CASSLHWREDPTGELFF	TGTGCCAGCAGCTTACATTGGCGGGAGGACCCCACCGGGGAGCTGTTTTTT
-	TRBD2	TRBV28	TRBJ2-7	CASSWGLAESSYEQYF	TGTGCCAGCAGTTGGGGACTAGCTGAAAGCTCCTACGAGCAGTACTTC
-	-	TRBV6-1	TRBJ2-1	CASRLEQIYNEQFF	TGTGCCAGCAGGTTGGAACAGATATACAATGAGCAGTTCTTC